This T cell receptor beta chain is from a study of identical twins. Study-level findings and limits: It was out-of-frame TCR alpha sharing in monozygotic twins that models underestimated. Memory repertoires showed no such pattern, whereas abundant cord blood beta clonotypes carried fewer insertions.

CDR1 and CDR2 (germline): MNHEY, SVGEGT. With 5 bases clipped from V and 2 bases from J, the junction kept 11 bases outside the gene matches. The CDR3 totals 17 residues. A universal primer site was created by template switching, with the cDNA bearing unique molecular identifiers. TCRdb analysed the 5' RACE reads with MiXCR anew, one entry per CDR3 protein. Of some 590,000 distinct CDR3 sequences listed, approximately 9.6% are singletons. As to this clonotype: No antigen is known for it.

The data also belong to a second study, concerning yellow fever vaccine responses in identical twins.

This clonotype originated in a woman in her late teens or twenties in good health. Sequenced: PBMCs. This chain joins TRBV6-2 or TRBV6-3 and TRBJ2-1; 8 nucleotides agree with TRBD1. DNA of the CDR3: TGTGCCAGCAGTAAGACAGGGGTAAGGGTGGCCTACAATGAGCAGTTCTTC. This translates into CASSKTGVRVAYNEQFF.